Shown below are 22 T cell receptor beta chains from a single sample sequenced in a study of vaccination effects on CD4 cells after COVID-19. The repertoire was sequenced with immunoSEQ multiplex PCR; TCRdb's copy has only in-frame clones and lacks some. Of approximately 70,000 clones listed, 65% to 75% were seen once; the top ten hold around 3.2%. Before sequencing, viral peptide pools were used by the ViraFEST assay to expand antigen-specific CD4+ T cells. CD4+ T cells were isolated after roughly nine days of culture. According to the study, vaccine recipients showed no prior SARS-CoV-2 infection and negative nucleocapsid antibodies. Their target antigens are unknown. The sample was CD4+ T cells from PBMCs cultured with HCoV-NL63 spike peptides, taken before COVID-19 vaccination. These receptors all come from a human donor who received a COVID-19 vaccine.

CDR3 DNA sequence: TGTGCCAGTAGCCATGGACAGCTAACTAATGAAAAACTGTTTTTT. Its translation: CASSHGQLTNEKLFF. The chain employs TRBV19 and TRBJ1-4; TRBD1 is a possible D gene (6 bases). V lost 6 bases to trimming and J lost 1 base, with 12 bases between them. The CDR3 consists of 15 residues. The germline CDR1 and CDR2 sequences are LNHDA and SQIVND (reference sequence).

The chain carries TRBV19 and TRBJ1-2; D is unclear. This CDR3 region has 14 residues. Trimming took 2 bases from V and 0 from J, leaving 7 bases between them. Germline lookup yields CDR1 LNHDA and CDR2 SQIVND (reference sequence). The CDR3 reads CASSIIATNYGYTF. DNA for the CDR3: TGTGCCAGTAGTATAATTGCGACTAACTATGGCTACACCTTC.

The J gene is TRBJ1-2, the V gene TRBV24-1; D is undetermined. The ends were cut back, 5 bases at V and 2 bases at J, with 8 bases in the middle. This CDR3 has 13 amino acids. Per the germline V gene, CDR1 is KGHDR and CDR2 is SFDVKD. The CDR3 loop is CATSVTSNYGYTF. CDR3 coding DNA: TGTGCCACCAGTGTTACATCCAACTATGGCTACACCTTC.

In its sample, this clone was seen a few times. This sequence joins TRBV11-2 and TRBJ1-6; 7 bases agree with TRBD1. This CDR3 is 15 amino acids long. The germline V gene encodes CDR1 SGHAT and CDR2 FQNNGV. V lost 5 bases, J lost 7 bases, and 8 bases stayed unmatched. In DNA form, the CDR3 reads TGTGCCAGCAGCCCACCCTGGGACAGAAATTCACCCCTCCACTTT. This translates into CASSPPWDRNSPLHF.

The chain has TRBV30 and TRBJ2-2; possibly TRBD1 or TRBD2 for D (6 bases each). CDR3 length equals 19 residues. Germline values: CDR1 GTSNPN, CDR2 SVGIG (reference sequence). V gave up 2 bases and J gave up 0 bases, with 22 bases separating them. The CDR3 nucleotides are TGTGCCTGGAGTCCCTGGGGTATGTGGGGGGCGACGAACACCGGGGAGCTGTTTTTT. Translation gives CAWSPWGMWGATNTGELFF.

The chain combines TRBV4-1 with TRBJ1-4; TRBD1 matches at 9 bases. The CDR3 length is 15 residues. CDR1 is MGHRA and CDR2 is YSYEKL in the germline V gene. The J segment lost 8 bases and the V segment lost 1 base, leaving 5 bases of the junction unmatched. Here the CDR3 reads CASSQATGGWEKLFF. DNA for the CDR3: TGCGCCAGCAGCCAAGCAACAGGGGGCTGGGAAAAACTGTTTTTT.

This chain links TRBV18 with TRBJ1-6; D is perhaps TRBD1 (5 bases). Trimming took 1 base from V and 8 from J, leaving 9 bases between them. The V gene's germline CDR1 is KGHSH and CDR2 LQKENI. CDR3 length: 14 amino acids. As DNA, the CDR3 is TGTGCCAGCTCACCACTGGGGGAGGATTCACCCCTCCACTTT. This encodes CASSPLGEDSPLHF.

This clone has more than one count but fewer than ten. The CDR3 DNA reads TGTGCCACCAGTGATTCGGGCCGAGGGGAGACCCAGTACTTC. Translation gives CATSDSGRGETQYF. The genes are TRBV24-1 and TRBJ2-5; weak D call: TRBD2 (5 bases). This CDR3 has 14 amino acids. V was cut by 2 bases and J by 5 bases, with 11 bases left in between. The germline CDR1 and CDR2 sequences are KGHDR and SFDVKD.

The chain's CDR3 is CASSVEQGPNTGELFF. DNA for the CDR3: TGTGCCAGCAGCGTAGAACAGGGCCCGAACACCGGGGAGCTGTTTTTT. The chain employs TRBV9 and TRBJ2-2, with D tentatively TRBD1 (6 bases). Trimming shortened V by 0 bases and J by 0 bases, and 9 bases separated the two germline ends. Per the germline V gene, CDR1 is SGDLS and CDR2 is YYNGEE. This CDR3 is 16 amino acids long.

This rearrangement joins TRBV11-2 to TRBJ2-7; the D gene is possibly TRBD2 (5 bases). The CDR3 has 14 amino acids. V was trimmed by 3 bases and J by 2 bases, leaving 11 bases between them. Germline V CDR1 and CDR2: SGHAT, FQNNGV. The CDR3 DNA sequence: TGTGCCAGCAGCTTCCCGGGGATGACCTACGAGCAGTACGTC. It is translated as CASSFPGMTYEQYV.

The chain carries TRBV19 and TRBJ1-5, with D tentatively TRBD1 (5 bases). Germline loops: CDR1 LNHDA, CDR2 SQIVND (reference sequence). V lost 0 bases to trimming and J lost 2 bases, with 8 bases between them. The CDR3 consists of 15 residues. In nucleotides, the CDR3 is TGTGCCAGTAGTATAGATGCGGGGGGCAATCAGCCCCAGCATTTT. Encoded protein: CASSIDAGGNQPQHF.

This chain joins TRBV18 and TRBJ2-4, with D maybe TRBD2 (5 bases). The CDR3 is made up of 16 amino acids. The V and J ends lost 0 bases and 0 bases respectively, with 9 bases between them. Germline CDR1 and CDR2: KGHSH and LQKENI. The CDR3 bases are TGTGCCAGCTCACCACCCGAGGGTCAAGCCAAAAACATTCAGTACTTC. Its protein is CASSPPEGQAKNIQYF.

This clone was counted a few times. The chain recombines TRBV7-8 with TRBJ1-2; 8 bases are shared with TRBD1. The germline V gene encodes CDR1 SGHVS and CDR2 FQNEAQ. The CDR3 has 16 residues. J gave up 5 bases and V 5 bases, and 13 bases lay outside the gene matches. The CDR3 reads CASSPDRGHRRYGYTF. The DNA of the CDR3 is TGTGCCAGCAGCCCTGACAGGGGCCACCGGAGATATGGCTACACCTTC.

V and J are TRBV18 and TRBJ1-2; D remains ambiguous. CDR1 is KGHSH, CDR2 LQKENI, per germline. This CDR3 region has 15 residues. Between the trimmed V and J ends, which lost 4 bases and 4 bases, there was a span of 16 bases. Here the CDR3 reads CASSQIAPSSYGYTF. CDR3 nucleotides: TGTGCCAGCTCACAGATTGCACCAAGCTCCTATGGCTACACCTTC.

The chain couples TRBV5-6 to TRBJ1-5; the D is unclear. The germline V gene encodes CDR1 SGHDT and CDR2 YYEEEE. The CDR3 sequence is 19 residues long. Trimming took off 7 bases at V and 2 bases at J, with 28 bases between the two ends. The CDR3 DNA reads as TGTGCCAGCCCCCCGGGATACCAGGTAGGAGGATCTGGCAATCAGCCCCAGCATTTT. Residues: CASPPGYQVGGSGNQPQHF.

This CDR3 reads CSVEDTAIEAFF. The CDR3 DNA reads as TGCAGCGTTGAAGACACCGCAATTGAAGCTTTCTTT. The chain joins TRBV29-1 to TRBJ1-1; D remains unclear. The germline V gene encodes CDR1 SQVTM and CDR2 ANQGSEA. Trimming removed 0 bases from V and 7 bases from J, with 9 bases in between. The CDR3 loop spans 12 amino acids.

The CDR3 loop reads CASSVTGTGGEKLFF. CDR3 nucleotide sequence: TGTGCCAGCAGCGTCACCGGGACAGGAGGGGAAAAACTGTTTTTT. This sequence joins TRBV9 and TRBJ1-4; the match to TRBD1 covers 8 bases. The germline V gene has CDR1 SGDLS and CDR2 YYNGEE. The CDR3 runs to 15 residues. Germline trimming cut 2 bases from V and 8 bases from J; bases unmatched to any gene: 8. The variable domain in full, completed from reference TRBV9 and TRBJ1-4, reads DSGVTQTPKHLITATGQRVTLRCSPRSGDLSVYWYQQSLDQGLQFLIQYYNGEERAKGNILERFSAQQFPDLHSELNLSSLELGDSALYFCASSVTGTGGEKLFFGSGTQLSVL.

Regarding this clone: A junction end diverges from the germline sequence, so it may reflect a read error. The CDR3 nucleotides read TGTGCCACCAGTGATTTGCAAGGGACCCAGTACTTC. Protein sequence: CATSDLQGTQYF. The chain carries TRBV24-1 and TRBJ2-5; unclear D gene. CDR1 KGHDR and CDR2 SFDVKD come from the germline V gene. This CDR3 has 12 residues.

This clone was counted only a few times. CDR3: CASNASPNQPQHF. In nucleotides, the CDR3 is TGTGCCAGCAATGCCTCGCCCAATCAGCCCCAGCATTTT. V and J are TRBV2 and TRBJ1-5; D is ambiguous. The V gene's germline CDR1 is SNHLY and CDR2 FYNNEI. With 7 bases removed from V and 3 bases from J, the gap between germline ends came to 10 bases. CDR3 length: 13 amino acids.

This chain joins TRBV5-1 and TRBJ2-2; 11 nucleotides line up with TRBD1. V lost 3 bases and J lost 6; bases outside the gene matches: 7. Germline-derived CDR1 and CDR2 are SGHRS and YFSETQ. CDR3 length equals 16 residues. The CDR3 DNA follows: TGCGCCAGCAGCTCAATAGGACAGGGGGCCGCCGGGGAGCTGTTTTTT. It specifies CASSSIGQGAAGELFF.

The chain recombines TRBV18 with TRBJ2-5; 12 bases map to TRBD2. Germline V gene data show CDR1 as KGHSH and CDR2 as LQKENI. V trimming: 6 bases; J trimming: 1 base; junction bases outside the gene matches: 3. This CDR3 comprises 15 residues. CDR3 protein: CASSQLAGGQETQYF. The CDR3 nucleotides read TGTGCCAGCTCCCAACTAGCGGGGGGCCAAGAGACCCAGTACTTC.

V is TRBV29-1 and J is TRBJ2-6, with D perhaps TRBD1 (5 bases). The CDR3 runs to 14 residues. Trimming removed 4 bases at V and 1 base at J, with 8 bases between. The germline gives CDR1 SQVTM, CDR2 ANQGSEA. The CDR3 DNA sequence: TGCAGCGTTGGGGCAGGGTCTGGGGCCAACGTCCTGACTTTC. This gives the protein CSVGAGSGANVLTF.